The 8 T cell receptor beta chains presented below share a single source sample, sequenced in a study of T cell responses to AZD1222 COVID-19 vaccine. Assay used: immunoSEQ multiplex PCR; TCRdb lists only in-frame clones, some missing. This repertoire shows roughly 140,000 clones, 87% found once; its top ten account for about 9.8%. This specimen was peripheral blood, taken 28 days after the second AZD1222 dose. These receptors were taken from an adult who received the AZD1222 COVID-19 vaccine.

This chain links TRBV19 with TRBJ2-1, with a weak D call TRBD2 (6 bases). The CDR3 sequence is 15 residues long. In germline, CDR1 is LNHDA, CDR2 SQIVND (reference sequence). Trimming took off 5 bases at V and 4 bases at J, with 15 bases between the two ends. The CDR3 DNA follows: TGTGCCAGTAGTGGACGTAGCGGTGGTTACAATGAGCAGTTCTTC. As protein: CASSGRSGGYNEQFF. Complete variable domain (other parts from reference TRBV19 and TRBJ2-1): DGGITQSPKYLFRKEGQNVTLSCEQNLNHDAMYWYRQDPGQGLRLIYYSQIVNDFQKGDIAEGYSVSREKKESFPLTVTSAQKNPTAFYLCASSGRSGGYNEQFFGPGTRLTVL.

The rearrangement links TRBV2 to TRBJ2-1; 10 bases are a match to TRBD2. CDR1 is SNHLY and CDR2 is FYNNEI in the germline V gene. With 6 bases clipped from V and 0 bases from J, the junction kept 14 bases outside the gene matches. There are 19 residues in the CDR3. The DNA for the CDR3 is TGTGCCAGCAGAGGGGGTGTACTAGCGGGATGGAGCTCCTACAATGAGCAGTTCTTC. Its translation is CASRGGVLAGWSSYNEQFF. The full variable domain, in which reference TRBV2 and TRBJ2-1 provide the parts outside the CDR3, is EPEVTQTPSHQVTQMGQEVILRCVPISNHLYFYWYRQILGQKVEFLVSFYNNEISEKSEIFDDQFSVERPDGSNFTLKIRSTKLEDSAMYFCASRGGVLAGWSSYNEQFFGPGTRLTVL.

The chain joins TRBV6-2 or TRBV6-3 to TRBJ1-1, with D possibly matching TRBD1 (6 bases). This CDR3 region has 16 residues. V was clipped by 0 bases and J by 1 base, with 12 bases between them. CDR1 and CDR2 from the germline V gene are MNHEY and SVGEGT. The CDR3 reads CASSYSRGGPNTEAFF. The CDR3 DNA reads TGTGCCAGCAGTTACTCAAGGGGGGGACCGAACACTGAAGCTTTCTTT.

DNA for the CDR3: TGTGCCAGCAGTTTAAAGGGGGCAGGGATTCATGGCTACACCTTC. It yields the protein CASSLKGAGIHGYTF. This chain uses TRBV27 with TRBJ1-2; TRBD1 agrees at 7 bases. CDR3 size: 15 residues. Losses at the gene ends were 2 bases for V and 6 bases for J; bases not matched to a gene: 9. CDR1 and CDR2 from the germline V gene are MNHEY and SMNVEV (reference sequence).

The V call is TRBV7-9, the J call TRBJ2-1; TRBD1 agrees at 9 bases. V trimming: 2 bases; J trimming: 8 bases; junction bases outside the gene matches: 10. Looked up from germline, CDR1 is SEHNR and CDR2 is FQNEAQ (reference sequence). The CDR3 is made up of 16 amino acids. CDR3 loop: CASSLRALRDRDEQFF. CDR3 nucleotides: TGTGCCAGCAGCTTAAGGGCCCTCAGGGACAGGGATGAGCAGTTCTTC.

The rearrangement joins TRBV5-6 to TRBJ1-1; 7 bases line up with TRBD1. The CDR3 runs 15 residues. Germline CDR1 and CDR2: SGHDT and YYEEEE. Trimming cost V 4 bases and J 4 bases; bases outside gene matches: 10. DNA of the CDR3: TGTGCCAGCAGCCCGACAGGGCACGAGGGCACTGAAGCTTTCTTT. Its protein product is CASSPTGHEGTEAFF.

The rearrangement joins TRBV18 to TRBJ1-5; D may be TRBD1 (5 bases). This CDR3 contains 15 residues. V was clipped by 4 bases and J by 6 bases, with 16 bases between them. Germline V lookup: CDR1 KGHSH, CDR2 LQKENI. The CDR3 region is CASSLVRDRFQPQHF. The DNA of the CDR3 is TGTGCCAGCTCACTCGTCCGGGACCGGTTTCAGCCCCAGCATTTT.

Only a few counts were recorded for this clone. V gene TRBV7-9 combines with J gene TRBJ1-1; D is perhaps TRBD1 (5 bases). The V gene's germline CDR1 is SEHNR and CDR2 FQNEAQ (reference sequence). This CDR3 has 13 amino acids. Trimming took 5 bases from V and 1 from J, leaving 8 bases between them. DNA of the CDR3: TGTGCCAGCAGCCATCAGGGGAACACTGAAGCTTTCTTT. Its translation is CASSHQGNTEAFF.